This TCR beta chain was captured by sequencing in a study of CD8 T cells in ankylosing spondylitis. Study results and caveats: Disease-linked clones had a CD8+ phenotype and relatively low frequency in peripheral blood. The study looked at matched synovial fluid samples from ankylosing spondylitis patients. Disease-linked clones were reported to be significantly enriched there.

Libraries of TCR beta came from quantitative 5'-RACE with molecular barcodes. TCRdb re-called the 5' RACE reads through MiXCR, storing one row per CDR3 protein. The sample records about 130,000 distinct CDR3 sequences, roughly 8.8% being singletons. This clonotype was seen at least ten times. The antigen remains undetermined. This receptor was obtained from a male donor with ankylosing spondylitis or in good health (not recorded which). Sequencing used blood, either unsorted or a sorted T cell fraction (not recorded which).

CDR3 protein: CASSLSTSMNTEAFF. CDR3 sequence (DNA): TGTGCCAGCAGCTTGTCAACGAGTATGAACACTGAAGCTTTCTTT. The chain combines TRBV5-5 with TRBJ1-1; D not certain. The V end lost 1 base, the J end lost 0 bases, and 10 bases lay between the germline ends. Germline CDR1 reads SGHKS; CDR2 reads YYEKEE (reference sequence). The CDR3 is 15 amino acids.